The 23 T cell receptor beta chains below all came from one sample that was sequenced in a study of T cells in tuberculosis (dated by TCRdb to between 2017 and 2018). Receptor amplification or capture employed the immunoSEQ multiplex PCR assay. The immuneACCESS repertoire file appears here via TCRdb, limited to in-frame rearrangements. These files lack a portion of the clones; in checked studies, under half of the deficit traces to unresolved V genes, and the cause of the others is not known. The sample table contains tens of thousands of clones; only one count was recorded for about 95% of them. The ten largest clones take up 3.5% to 4.5% of the sample. Material: PBMCs. The receptors here all came from a donor aged 10 to 29 with latent tuberculosis or without tuberculosis infection.

The chain joins TRBV7-9 to TRBJ2-7, with 7 positions matching TRBD1. The V gene's germline CDR1 is SEHNR and CDR2 FQNEAQ (reference sequence). Trimming cost V 4 bases and J 2 bases; bases outside gene matches: 11. The CDR3 contains 16 residues. CDR3 sequence reads: CASSSRRTGVAYEQYF. CDR3 in DNA: TGTGCCAGCAGCTCCCGCAGGACAGGAGTTGCCTACGAGCAGTACTTC.

J is TRBJ2-3 and V is TRBV7-3; D possibly corresponds to TRBD1 (8 bases). Germline lookup yields CDR1 SGHTA and CDR2 FQGTGA. Trimming removed 5 bases from V and 3 bases from J, with 15 bases in between. CDR3 length: 15 residues. The CDR3 coding sequence is TGTGCCAGCAGCCAACAGGGGGGAGGGACAGATACGCAGTATTTT. It specifies CASSQQGGGTDTQYF.

In this sample, this clone turned up once. The chain couples TRBV30 to TRBJ2-7; D is uncertain. CDR1 and CDR2 from the germline V gene are GTSNPN and SVGIG (reference sequence). CDR3 size: 11 residues. Trimming pared 0 bases from V and 3 bases from J, leaving 3 bases between. This CDR3 is CAWSVYYEQYF. For the CDR3, the DNA is TGTGCCTGGAGTGTCTACTACGAGCAGTACTTC.

The rearrangement joins TRBV5-1 to TRBJ2-5; possibly TRBD1 for D (5 bases). Per germline, CDR1 SGHRS and CDR2 YFSETQ. CDR3 size: 15 residues. With 4 bases removed from V and 2 bases from J, the gap between germline ends came to 15 bases. In DNA form, the CDR3 reads TGCGCCAGCAGCAGAACAGGAACTTCACAAGAGACCCAGTACTTC. Amino acid sequence: CASSRTGTSQETQYF.

This chain joins TRBV4-3 and TRBJ2-7, with no clear D. Germline V gene sequence: CDR1 LGHNA, CDR2 YSLEER. V was clipped by 1 base and J by 0 bases, with 10 bases between them. The CDR3 contains 15 residues. This chain's CDR3 is CASSQGAQSSYEQYF. DNA for the CDR3: TGCGCCAGCAGCCAAGGGGCCCAAAGCTCCTACGAGCAGTACTTC.

This chain links TRBV11-2 with TRBJ2-3; TRBD2 is a possible D gene (5 bases). Looked up from germline, CDR1 is SGHAT and CDR2 is FQNNGV. Trimming took 3 bases from V and 6 from J, leaving 10 bases between them. CDR3 length: 13 amino acids. The CDR3 loop is CASSLRGRDTQYF. DNA of the CDR3: TGTGCCAGCAGCTTGCGCGGGCGGGATACGCAGTATTTT. Full variable domain (remainder filled in from reference TRBV11-2 and TRBJ2-3): EAGVAQSPRYKIIEKRQSVAFWCNPISGHATLYWYQQILGQGPKLLIQFQNNGVVDDSQLPKDRFSAERLKGVDSTLKIQPAKLEDSAVYLCASSLRGRDTQYFGPGTRLTVL.

The chain combines TRBV29-1 with TRBJ2-5; 8 nucleotides line up with TRBD1. The CDR3 sequence is 17 residues long. After removal of 4 bases from V and 2 bases from J, the junction contained 15 bases not matched to a gene. Germline V gene data show CDR1 as SQVTM and CDR2 as ANQGSEA. CDR3 sequence reads: CSVGVSPDRGLQETQYF. The DNA of the CDR3 is TGCAGCGTTGGCGTGAGCCCTGACAGGGGACTTCAAGAGACCCAGTACTTC. Supplemented by reference TRBV29-1 and TRBJ2-5, the full variable domain reads SAVISQKPSRDICQRGTSLTIQCQVDSQVTMMFWYRQQPGQSLTLIATANQGSEATYESGFVIDKFPISRPNLTFSTLTVSNMSPEDSSIYLCSVGVSPDRGLQETQYFGPGTRLLVL.

The chain joins TRBV4-1 to TRBJ2-1; 12 positions agree with TRBD2. Germline lookup yields CDR1 MGHRA and CDR2 YSYEKL. This CDR3 contains 15 residues. Trimming cost V 5 bases and J 12 bases; bases outside gene matches: 11. CDR3 sequence (DNA): TGCGCCAGCAGCAGACTAGCGGGGGCGTTGGGGTCGCAGTTCTTC. It codes for CASSRLAGALGSQFF.

This clone occurred once. The chain employs TRBV5-1 and TRBJ2-3, with D unclear. The ends were cut back, 4 bases at V and 2 bases at J, with 11 bases in the middle. Germline V gene data show CDR1 as SGHRS and CDR2 as YFSETQ. This CDR3 comprises 14 residues. CDR3 nucleotides: TGCGCCAGCAGCCCGGGTCCATCCACAGATACGCAGTATTTT. It is translated as CASSPGPSTDTQYF.

The chain links TRBV19 to TRBJ1-5; D gene unclear. V lost 1 base to trimming and J lost 3 bases, with 10 bases between them. CDR1 is LNHDA and CDR2 is SQIVND in the germline V gene (reference sequence). The CDR3 contains 15 residues. The DNA for the CDR3 is TGTGCCAGTAGTATAGGGCAGGCCCACAATCAGCCCCAGCATTTT. As protein: CASSIGQAHNQPQHF.

The chain links TRBV4-1 to TRBJ2-1; TRBD2 aligns across 12 bases. This CDR3 has 18 amino acids. Germline V gene sequence: CDR1 MGHRA, CDR2 YSYEKL. Trimming removed 4 bases from V and 0 bases from J; junction bases left unmatched: 7. The CDR3, as DNA: TGCGCCAGCAGCCGCACTAGCGGGGGGAAAAGCTCCTACAATGAGCAGTTCTTC. Its translation: CASSRTSGGKSSYNEQFF.

V is TRBV15 and J is TRBJ2-7; 10 bases are a match to TRBD2. Unmatched junction bases numbered 16, after V lost 3 bases and J lost 8 bases. Germline CDR1 is LNHNV and CDR2 is YYDKDF (reference sequence). The CDR3 totals 17 residues. The CDR3, as DNA: TGTGCCACCAGCAGCACCAGAACTAGCGGGGCTATTGCCCAGCAGTACTTC. Translation gives CATSSTRTSGAIAQQYF. Full variable domain (remainder filled in from reference TRBV15 and TRBJ2-7): DAMVIQNPRYQVTQFGKPVTLSCSQTLNHNVMYWYQQKSSQAPKLLFHYYDKDFNNEADTPDNFQSRRPNTSFCFLDIRSPGLGDTAMYLCATSSTRTSGAIAQQYFGPGTRLTVT.

This chain connects TRBV5-6 to TRBJ1-1; 9 nucleotides line up with TRBD1. Germline-derived CDR1 and CDR2 are SGHDT and YYEEEE. Trimming removed 1 base from V and 3 bases from J; junction bases left unmatched: 1. The CDR3 sequence is 14 residues long. The CDR3 loop is CASSLRDRDTEAFF. As DNA, the CDR3 is TGTGCCAGCAGCTTGCGGGACAGGGACACTGAAGCTTTCTTT.

This rearrangement joins TRBV28 to TRBJ1-1, with D maybe TRBD1 (6 bases). V was pared by 9 bases and J by 1 base, with 12 bases between. CDR1 and CDR2 from the germline V gene are MDHEN and SYDVKM. This CDR3 is 13 amino acids long. CDR3 nucleotides: TGTGCCAGACAGGGCTTGCCGAACACTGAAGCTTTCTTT. It codes for CARQGLPNTEAFF. Full variable domain (rest looked up from reference TRBV28 and TRBJ1-1): DVKVTQSSRYLVKRTGEKVFLECVQDMDHENMFWYRQDPGLGLRLIYFSYDVKMKEKGDIPEGYSVSREKKERFSLILESASTNQTSMYLCARQGLPNTEAFFGQGTRLTVV.

This rearrangement joins TRBV25-1 to TRBJ2-2, with D maybe TRBD2 (6 bases). CDR1 is MGHDK and CDR2 is SYGVNS in the germline V gene. The CDR3 contains 14 residues. Trimming removed 6 bases from V and 2 bases from J, with 10 bases in between. The CDR3 DNA is TGTGCCAGCAGCGGGGGAATAAACACCGGGGAGCTGTTTTTT. Its protein product is CASSGGINTGELFF. Full variable domain (outside the CDR3, taken from reference TRBV25-1 and TRBJ2-2): EADIYQTPRYLVIGTGKKITLECSQTMGHDKMYWYQQDPGMELHLIHYSYGVNSTEKGDLSSESTVSRIRTEHFPLTLESARPSHTSQYLCASSGGINTGELFFGEGSRLTVL.

This chain connects TRBV5-4 to TRBJ1-2; D ambiguous. V dropped 2 bases and J dropped 5 bases, with 10 bases sitting between them. The germline gives CDR1 SGHNT, CDR2 YYREEE (reference sequence). The CDR3 sequence is 13 residues long. Written as DNA, the CDR3 is TGTGCCAGCAGCTTCGGGGTTGGGTATGGCTACACCTTC. This codes for CASSFGVGYGYTF. Together with reference TRBV5-4 and TRBJ1-2, the CDR3 gives the full variable domain: ETGVTQSPTHLIKTRGQQVTLRCSSQSGHNTVSWYQQALGQGPQFIFQYYREEENGRGNFPPRFSGLQFPNYSSELNVNALELDDSALYLCASSFGVGYGYTFGSGTRLTVV.

The V and J genes are TRBV30 and TRBJ2-1; 12 nucleotides align to TRBD2. This CDR3 spans 14 amino acids. Germline CDR1 and CDR2: GTSNPN and SVGIG (reference sequence). V was pared by 3 bases and J by 10 bases, with 7 bases of the junction left unmatched. CDR3 coding DNA: TGTGCCTGGAGGAGGACTAGCGGGACTTTCGAGCAGTTCTTC. Its translation is CAWRRTSGTFEQFF.

V gene TRBV11-1 combines with J gene TRBJ1-1; the D gene is possibly TRBD1 (6 bases). The CDR3 is made up of 16 amino acids. In germline, CDR1 is SGHAT, CDR2 FQDESV (reference sequence). Trimming removed 3 bases from V and 0 bases from J, with 14 bases in between. CDR3: CASSLTGLALNTEAFF. The CDR3 DNA sequence: TGTGCCAGCAGCTTGACAGGCCTCGCGTTGAACACTGAAGCTTTCTTT.

Only one count was recorded for this clone. The genes are TRBV27 and TRBJ1-3, with D perhaps TRBD1 (5 bases). Trimming stripped 5 bases from V and 7 bases from J, with 18 bases between. Germline V CDR1 and CDR2: MNHEY, SMNVEV (reference sequence). The CDR3 consists of 15 residues. The CDR3 DNA reads as TGTGCCAGCAGTGCGTTGTTCGGGGGTGGGAACACCATATATTTT. Its translation: CASSALFGGGNTIYF.

J is TRBJ2-7 and V is TRBV4-1, with D perhaps matching TRBD1 (6 bases). In germline, CDR1 is MGHRA, CDR2 YSYEKL. Trimming removed 2 bases from V and 5 bases from J, with 13 bases in between. The CDR3 has 14 residues. The CDR3 here is CASSQPDRKDEQYF. The CDR3 DNA reads TGCGCCAGCAGCCAACCTGACAGGAAGGACGAGCAGTACTTC.

The CDR3 here is CASSLMTSQETQYF. The DNA of the CDR3 is TGTGCCAGCAGCCTGATGACTAGTCAAGAGACCCAGTACTTC. The V and J genes are TRBV6-5 and TRBJ2-5; D is perhaps TRBD2 (6 bases). V gave up 6 bases and J gave up 2 bases, with 13 bases separating them. Germline V gene lookup returns CDR1 MNHEY and CDR2 SVGAGI. This CDR3 region has 14 residues.

The CDR3 bases are TGTGCCAGCGTGAGGGGCGCGGGGAATTCACCCCTCCACTTT. Translation gives CASVRGAGNSPLHF. The V call is TRBV6-5, the J call TRBJ1-6; a possible D gene is TRBD1 (5 bases). This CDR3 contains 14 residues. The germline V and J ends were trimmed by 8 bases and 7 bases, with 15 bases remaining between them. The V gene's germline CDR1 is MNHEY and CDR2 SVGAGI.

The chain couples TRBV7-9 to TRBJ2-3; no reliable D call. Germline loops: CDR1 SEHNR, CDR2 FQNEAQ (reference sequence). The V end lost 0 bases, the J end lost 3 bases, and 7 bases lay between the germline ends. The CDR3 runs 14 residues. As DNA, the CDR3 is TGTGCCAGCAGCTTAGCGACGACAACAGATACGCAGTATTTT. It is translated as CASSLATTTDTQYF.